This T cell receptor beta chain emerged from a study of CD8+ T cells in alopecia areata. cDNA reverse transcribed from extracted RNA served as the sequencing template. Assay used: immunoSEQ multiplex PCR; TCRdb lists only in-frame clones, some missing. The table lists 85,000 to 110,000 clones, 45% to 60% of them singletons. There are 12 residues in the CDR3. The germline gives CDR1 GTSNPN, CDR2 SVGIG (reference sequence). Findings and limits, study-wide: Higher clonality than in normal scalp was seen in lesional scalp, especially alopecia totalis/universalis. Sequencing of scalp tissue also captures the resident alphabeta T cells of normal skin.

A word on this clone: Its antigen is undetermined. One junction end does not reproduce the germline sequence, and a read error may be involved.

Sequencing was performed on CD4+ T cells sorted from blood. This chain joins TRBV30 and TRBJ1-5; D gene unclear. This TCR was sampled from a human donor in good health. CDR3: CAWSVSSQPQHF. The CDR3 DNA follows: TGTGCCTGGAGTGTAAGCAGTCAGCCCCAGCATTTT.